This record looks at one T cell receptor beta chain sequence and its context. Its target is unknown. These data belong to a study of CXCR3-negative and CXCR3-positive naive CD8 T cells. Germline lookup yields CDR1 SQVTM and CDR2 ANQGSEA. This CDR3 has 12 amino acids. Study-wide results and caveats: CXCR3-positive naive cells carried more hydrophobic TRB CDR3s than CXCR3-negative ones.

With UMI labels, 5' RACE was used to prepare the TRB cDNA libraries. TCRdb re-called the 5' RACE reads and shows each CDR3 protein once, DNA omitted. The sample totals some 110,000 distinct CDR3 sequences. The chain recombines TRBV29-1 with TRBJ2-3; the D call from TCRdb, TRBD1, cannot be confirmed without DNA. Sequencing input: naive CXCR3+ CD8+ T cells from blood. Subset defined: CD45RO-CCR7+CD27+CD95- naive CD8+ T cells expressing CXCR3 (TNR3+). This receptor was obtained from a human donor in good health. Some clones in this sample may be carry-over from other donors' samples. CDR3 sequence: CSVAQGASTQYF.